A single sample gave rise to the 25 T cell receptor beta chains below, sequenced in a study of T cell changes during pregnancy in multiple sclerosis. Sequencing was performed with immunoSEQ multiplex PCR; in TCRdb, only in-frame clones are kept and a portion is missing. Here the sample spans around 110,000 clones, about 90% being singletons. Material: peripheral blood, obtained before pregnancy. These receptors came from a female donor with multiple sclerosis, enrolled in a pregnancy study.

V usage is TRBV7-9 and J usage is TRBJ2-5; D not certain. V was clipped by 5 bases and J by 13 bases, with 20 bases between them. Germline loops: CDR1 SEHNR, CDR2 FQNEAQ (reference sequence). The CDR3 spans 13 residues. Written as DNA, the CDR3 is TGTGCCAGCAGCCTCTCAGGCACAGTCGAACCGTACTTC. Its translation: CASSLSGTVEPYF.

This rearrangement joins TRBV6-4 to TRBJ2-3; D is perhaps TRBD2 (6 bases). Germline values: CDR1 MRHNA, CDR2 SNTAGT. The CDR3 spans 16 residues. Between the trimmed V and J ends, which lost 1 base and 1 base, there was a span of 12 bases. CDR3 nucleotides: TGTGCCAGCAGTGACTTTTCCGGGGGAGGCACAGATACGCAGTATTTT. This translates into CASSDFSGGGTDTQYF.

In DNA, the CDR3 is TGTGCCAGTAGTATTGATGGGGGCGGATTCACAGATACGCAGTATTTT. Translation: CASSIDGGGFTDTQYF. The gene calls are TRBV19 and TRBJ2-3, with D tentatively TRBD1 (6 bases). Germline values: CDR1 LNHDA, CDR2 SQIVND (reference sequence). V was cut by 3 bases and J by 2 bases, with 15 bases left in between. The CDR3 is made up of 16 amino acids.

This sequence joins TRBV7-2 and TRBJ2-7, with no clear D. This CDR3 has 11 amino acids. Germline V gene lookup returns CDR1 SGHTA and CDR2 FQGNSA. V lost 2 bases to trimming and J lost 5 bases, with 4 bases between them. The CDR3: CASSLSHEQYF. In nucleotides, the CDR3 is TGTGCCAGCAGCTTATCTCACGAGCAGTACTTC.

The chain has TRBV7-2 and TRBJ2-7; D ambiguous. Germline CDR1 and CDR2: SGHTA and FQGNSA. Trimming stripped 5 bases from V and 2 bases from J, with 16 bases between. CDR3 length: 15 residues. The CDR3 nucleotides are TGTGCCAGCAGCCTTCGGTCGGAGAAACCCTACGAGCAGTACTTC. Translation: CASSLRSEKPYEQYF.

This CDR3 is CATSTRLAGDNEQFF. For the CDR3, the DNA is TGTGCCACCAGCACCCGACTAGCGGGGGACAATGAGCAGTTCTTC. The rearrangement uses TRBV15 and TRBJ2-1; 12 bases align to TRBD2. This CDR3 is built from 15 residues. CDR1 LNHNV and CDR2 YYDKDF come from the germline V gene (reference sequence). With V trimmed by 4 bases and J by 5 bases, 3 bases remained unmatched.

The gene calls are TRBV7-3 and TRBJ2-1, with TRBD2 matching 14 bases. Germline lookup yields CDR1 SGHTA and CDR2 FQGTGA. This CDR3 has 16 amino acids. Germline trimming cut 5 bases from V and 8 bases from J; bases unmatched to any gene: 8. The CDR3 DNA sequence: TGTGCCAGCAGCACCTGGACTAGCGGGGGGACGGATGAGCAGTTCTTC. Translating gives CASSTWTSGGTDEQFF.

This sequence joins TRBV7-6 and TRBJ2-3; weak D call: TRBD1 (7 bases). The CDR3 contains 16 residues. The V gene lost 5 bases and the J gene lost 1 base, with 16 bases spanning the gap. CDR1 and CDR2 from the germline V gene are SGHVS and FNYEAQ. The DNA for the CDR3 is TGTGCCAGCAGCCCAGGGGGGCCGAGAGGCACAGATACGCAGTATTTT. Its protein product is CASSPGGPRGTDTQYF. The full variable domain, rest sourced from reference TRBV7-6 and TRBJ2-3, is GAGVSQSPRYKVTKRGQDVALRCDPISGHVSLYWYRQALGQGPEFLTYFNYEAQQDKSGLPNDRFSAERPEGSISTLTIQRTEQRDSAMYRCASSPGGPRGTDTQYFGPGTRLTVL.

The chain recombines TRBV11-3 with TRBJ2-7, with TRBD2 identical over 8 bases. Germline CDR1 reads SGHNT; CDR2 reads YENEEA. This CDR3 contains 14 residues. Unmatched junction bases numbered 7, after V lost 5 bases and J lost 4 bases. The CDR3 nucleotides read TGTGCCAGCAGCCGGGGACTAGAGTCGTACGAGCAGTACTTC. Residues: CASSRGLESYEQYF.

The chain couples TRBV7-9 to TRBJ1-5; 8 bases match TRBD1. Germline lookup yields CDR1 SEHNR and CDR2 FQNEAQ (reference sequence). Trimming at V came to 5 bases and at J to 0 bases, leaving 3 bases not matched to a gene. The CDR3 covers 15 residues. DNA for the CDR3: TGTGCCAGCAGCAAAGGACAGGGTAGCAATCAGCCCCAGCATTTT. Its translation is CASSKGQGSNQPQHF.

The rearrangement links TRBV18 to TRBJ1-5; the D is unclear. V lost 5 bases and J 2 bases, leaving 16 bases between the germline ends. The CDR3 length is 16 residues. From germline, CDR1 is KGHSH and CDR2 LQKENI. The CDR3 region is CASSAGPSAGNQPQHF. The DNA for the CDR3 is TGTGCCAGCTCAGCGGGCCCTTCGGCCGGCAATCAGCCCCAGCATTTT.

This clone was recorded only once. The chain joins TRBV19 to TRBJ1-1, with a possible D match to TRBD1 (6 bases). This CDR3 comprises 16 residues. V lost 2 bases and J 4 bases, leaving 17 bases between the germline ends. Germline loops: CDR1 LNHDA, CDR2 SQIVND (reference sequence). The CDR3 sequence: CASSIIEPTRGTEAFF. CDR3 sequence (DNA): TGTGCCAGTAGTATAATCGAGCCGACCAGGGGCACTGAAGCTTTCTTT.

This chain links TRBV13 with TRBJ2-7, with TRBD2 as a possible D gene (6 bases). Trimming took 5 bases from V and 1 from J, leaving 9 bases between them. This CDR3 is built from 13 residues. Germline V gene lookup returns CDR1 PRHDT and CDR2 FYEKMQ (reference sequence). The DNA of the CDR3 is TGTGCCAGCAGCACCGCGGGGTCCTACGAGCAGTACTTC. Its protein is CASSTAGSYEQYF.

The chain is built from TRBV6-1 and TRBJ2-1, with 8 bases fitting TRBD2. The CDR3 runs 13 residues. The V gene's germline CDR1 is MNHNS and CDR2 SASEGT. The V gene end was trimmed by 6 bases and the J gene end by 8 bases; junction bases not matched to a gene: 6. CDR3 amino acids: CASSERERDEQFF. Here the CDR3 DNA reads TGTGCCAGCAGCGAGCGGGAGAGGGATGAGCAGTTCTTC.

The chain employs TRBV30 and TRBJ1-5; 7 bases match TRBD1. V shed 0 bases and J 6 bases; nucleotides not matched to a gene: 17. From germline, CDR1 is GTSNPN and CDR2 SVGIG (reference sequence). The CDR3 runs 18 residues. The CDR3 bases are TGTGCCTGGAGTGTACGCCGGCCCGTGGAGGGGGCTGTTCAGCCCCAGCATTTT. Its translation: CAWSVRRPVEGAVQPQHF.

The rearrangement uses TRBV5-4 and TRBJ2-5, with a tentative D call TRBD1 (5 bases). The CDR3 consists of 15 residues. Germline lookup yields CDR1 SGHNT and CDR2 YYREEE (reference sequence). V was trimmed by 0 bases and J by 1 base, leaving 10 bases between them. CDR3 nucleotide sequence: TGTGCCAGCAGCTTGGGACAGCTGGCCCAAGAGACCCAGTACTTC. Residues: CASSLGQLAQETQYF. Variable domain in full (rest from reference TRBV5-4 and TRBJ2-5): ETGVTQSPTHLIKTRGQQVTLRCSSQSGHNTVSWYQQALGQGPQFIFQYYREEENGRGNFPPRFSGLQFPNYSSELNVNALELDDSALYLCASSLGQLAQETQYFGPGTRLLVL.

The rearrangement joins TRBV6-5 to TRBJ2-7, with TRBD1 identical over 10 bases. V dropped 5 bases and J dropped 5; count of bases not matched to a gene: 6. The CDR3 has 14 residues. Germline V gives CDR1 MNHEY, CDR2 SVGAGI. CDR3 bases: TGTGCCAGCAGTCTCCGGGACAGGGGCGACGAGCAGTACTTC. Translation: CASSLRDRGDEQYF.

The V call is TRBV7-2, the J call TRBJ1-2; TRBD1 agrees at 11 bases. The germline CDR1 and CDR2 sequences are SGHTA and FQGNSA. V dropped 5 bases and J dropped 8; count of bases not matched to a gene: 7. The length of the CDR3 is 14 residues. CDR3 sequence reads: CASSIRWTGGGYTF. The CDR3 DNA reads as TGTGCCAGCAGCATACGATGGACAGGGGGCGGCTACACCTTC.

This clone was observed once. The rearrangement links TRBV7-9 to TRBJ2-2; TRBD2 agrees at 7 bases. V shed 3 bases and J 3 bases; nucleotides not matched to a gene: 4. CDR3 size: 15 residues. Germline V CDR1 and CDR2: SEHNR, FQNEAQ (reference sequence). CDR3 sequence: CASSLAGEDTGELFF. The CDR3 DNA is TGTGCCAGCAGCTTGGCGGGAGAGGACACCGGGGAGCTGTTTTTT.

This clone was seen a single time. The V call is TRBV25-1, the J call TRBJ2-3; tentatively, D is TRBD1 (7 bases). Germline values: CDR1 MGHDK, CDR2 SYGVNS. Trimming shortened V by 5 bases and J by 6 bases, and 24 bases separated the two germline ends. The CDR3 spans 17 residues. The CDR3 nucleotides are TGTGCCAGCAGTATGAAGGAGTTAGCGGAGGGGGCCGATACGCAGTATTTT. Translation gives CASSMKELAEGADTQYF.

The chain is built from TRBV6-1 and TRBJ2-7; TRBD2 matches 7 bases. The CDR3 has 14 amino acids. CDR1 and CDR2 from the germline V gene are MNHNS and SASEGT. V lost 1 base and J lost 0; bases outside the gene matches: 0. The CDR3 DNA is TGTGCCAGCAGTGAAGGACTAGCCTCCTACGAGCAGTACTTC. Its protein is CASSEGLASYEQYF.

V usage is TRBV18 and J usage is TRBJ2-7, with 8 nucleotides matching TRBD2. Germline V gene data show CDR1 as KGHSH and CDR2 as LQKENI. This CDR3 contains 17 residues. J lost 3 bases, V lost 6 bases, and 16 bases had no gene match. The CDR3 region has the DNA TGTGCCAGCTCTCAACCCTTCTCTGCGGGAGGCCTCTACGAGCAGTACTTC. As protein: CASSQPFSAGGLYEQYF.

This clone is a singleton in its sample. The gene calls are TRBV6-5 and TRBJ2-1; 11 nucleotides agree with TRBD2. The CDR3 sequence is 15 residues long. V shed 2 bases and J 10 bases; nucleotides not matched to a gene: 7. The germline gives CDR1 MNHEY, CDR2 SVGAGI. CDR3 bases: TGTGCCAGCAGTTACCGACTAGCGGGACCAGGGGAGCAGTTCTTC. It codes for CASSYRLAGPGEQFF.

This chain links TRBV11-3 with TRBJ2-1; D remains ambiguous. The germline V and J ends were trimmed by 1 base and 0 bases, with 7 bases remaining between them. The CDR3 is made up of 15 amino acids. CDR1 and CDR2 (germline): SGHNT, YENEEA. The CDR3 nucleotides are TGTGCCAGCAGCTTAGGACGACTCTCCTACAATGAGCAGTTCTTC. Translation: CASSLGRLSYNEQFF.

The chain is built from TRBV2 and TRBJ2-1; TRBD2 aligns across 8 bases. CDR3 length equals 16 residues. Losses at the gene ends were 6 bases for V and 5 bases for J; bases not matched to a gene: 12. Per germline, CDR1 SNHLY and CDR2 FYNNEI. The CDR3, as DNA: TGTGCCAGCAGCCAGACCTACGGGACTAGAGACAATGAGCAGTTCTTC. Protein: CASSQTYGTRDNEQFF. The full variable domain, in which reference TRBV2 and TRBJ2-1 provide the parts outside the CDR3, is EPEVTQTPSHQVTQMGQEVILRCVPISNHLYFYWYRQILGQKVEFLVSFYNNEISEKSEIFDDQFSVERPDGSNFTLKIRSTKLEDSAMYFCASSQTYGTRDNEQFFGPGTRLTVL.